Shown below are 9 T cell receptor beta chains from a single sample sequenced in a study of T cells in Graves' hyperthyroidism and ophthalmopathy. The source material, RNA transcripts, was used to amplify TCR beta CDR3 regions. During a first-round RT-PCR of the TCR CDR3, the HTBI primer set was used. Via MiXCR, TCRdb re-called the multiplex PCR reads, giving one row per CDR3 protein. The table has over 450,000 distinct CDR3 sequences, about 15% seen once. The sample comprised blood. The receptor source for this set is a woman aged 18-29 years with Graves' hyperthyroidism.

The chain uses TRBV3-1 and TRBJ2-1; D uncertain. Trimming removed 1 base from V and 0 bases from J, with 7 bases in between. The CDR3 loop spans 15 amino acids. Germline V gene sequence: CDR1 LGHDT, CDR2 YNNKEL (reference sequence). The CDR3 here is CASSQGSPSYNEQFF. CDR3 coding DNA: TGTGCCAGCAGCCAAGGAAGCCCCTCCTACAATGAGCAGTTCTTC.

Ten or more counts support this clonotype. V and J are TRBV12-3 or TRBV12-4 and TRBJ2-2; 7 nucleotides line up with TRBD2. V lost 2 bases to trimming and J lost 5 bases; unmatched junction nucleotides: 8. CDR3 length: 16 amino acids. CDR3 nucleotides: TGTGCCAGCAGTTTACGGTGGGGGAGGGGAACCGGGGAGCTGTTTTTT. It translates to CASSLRWGRGTGELFF.

This clonotype has at least ten counts. This chain links TRBV12-3 or TRBV12-4 with TRBJ1-2; TRBD1 is a possible D gene (5 bases). This CDR3 has 15 amino acids. Trimming removed 5 bases at V and 6 bases at J, with 19 bases between. The CDR3 loop reads CASSTRFRQKDGYTF. CDR3 nucleotides: TGTGCCAGCAGTACAAGGTTCCGACAGAAGGATGGCTACACCTTC.

This clonotype was detected ten times or more. V gene TRBV20-1 combines with J gene TRBJ2-6; tentative D call: TRBD1 (5 bases). V was clipped by 4 bases and J by 2 bases, with 9 bases between them. The CDR3 is 14 residues long. Germline assignment: CDR1 DFQATT and CDR2 SNEGSKA (reference sequence). In DNA, the CDR3 is TGCAGTGCTAAAGGGGCCACTGGGGCCAACGTCCTGACTTTC. It specifies CSAKGATGANVLTF.

The rearrangement links TRBV13 to TRBJ1-3; D may be TRBD1 (6 bases). This CDR3 is built from 14 residues. V shed 3 bases and J shed 3 bases, with 9 bases lying between them. Per the germline V gene, CDR1 is PRHDT and CDR2 is FYEKMQ (reference sequence). The CDR3 loop is CASSFEGDGNTIYF. The CDR3 nucleotides read TGTGCCAGCAGCTTTGAGGGGGATGGAAACACCATATATTTT.

This clonotype has ten or more counts. The V and J genes are TRBV19 and TRBJ2-7; D remains unclear. Germline lookup yields CDR1 LNHDA and CDR2 SQIVND (reference sequence). The CDR3 contains 13 residues. V gave up 9 bases and J gave up 4 bases, with 16 bases separating them. CDR3 nucleotides: TGTGCCAGCTCACCACGTACCGGGTACGAGCAGTACTTC. It specifies CASSPRTGYEQYF.

The chain recombines TRBV9 with TRBJ2-2; TRBD1 matches at 7 bases. Germline V gene sequence: CDR1 SGDLS, CDR2 YYNGEE. V trimming: 2 bases; J trimming: 1 base; junction bases outside the gene matches: 2. This CDR3 comprises 15 residues. The CDR3 is CASSVGQENTGELFF. The CDR3, as DNA: TGTGCCAGCAGCGTCGGACAGGAGAACACCGGGGAGCTGTTTTTT.

V gene TRBV13 combines with J gene TRBJ2-3; the D gene is possibly TRBD2 (6 bases). V dropped 0 bases and J dropped 4 bases, with 17 bases sitting between them. The CDR3 has 17 amino acids. Germline assignment: CDR1 PRHDT and CDR2 FYEKMQ (reference sequence). In nucleotides, the CDR3 is TGTGCCAGCAGCTTAGGGGAGGGGAGTGGGAGTCCAGATACGCAGTATTTT. Amino acid sequence: CASSLGEGSGSPDTQYF.

This clonotype was counted ten times or more. V gene TRBV12-3 or TRBV12-4 combines with J gene TRBJ2-3; possible D gene TRBD2, 6 bases. Trimming shortened V by 6 bases and J by 0 bases, and 10 bases separated the two germline ends. The CDR3 runs to 14 residues. The CDR3 DNA reads TGTGCCAGCAGCGTAGCGGCAAGCACAGATACGCAGTATTTT. It is translated as CASSVAASTDTQYF.